Shown below are 9 T cell receptor beta chains from a single sample sequenced in a study of human T cells and chemical hapten exposure. As to time point: patch test 1, 2 weeks after DPC sensitization. Described treatment: therapeutic diphenylcyclopropenone sensitization with weekly scalp DPC. TCRdb re-called the RACE reads with MiXCR, one entry per CDR3 protein. Of under 450,000 distinct CDR3 sequences detected, about 4.4% appear once; the ten largest clones hold under 3%. Material: whole blood, obtained in connection with sensitization to the hapten diphenylcyclopropenone (DPC). The origin of the receptors is a woman aged 50 to 65 with alopecia areata. Some clones in this sample may be carry-over from other donors' samples.

A remark on this clonotype: This clone may be a read error of a much larger clone one base away. J is TRBJ1-5 and V is TRBV2, with D possibly matching TRBD1 (5 bases). Germline values: CDR1 SNHLY, CDR2 FYNNEI. Trimming stripped 6 bases from V and 7 bases from J, with 16 bases between. The CDR3 length is 14 residues. The DNA for the CDR3 is TGTGCCAGCAGCGCTGGGACCCCGGGGCAGCCCCAGCATTTT. This sequence encodes CASSAGTPGQPQHF.

This clonotype has ten or more counts. The chain joins TRBV6-2 or TRBV6-3 to TRBJ2-5, with 11 bases that match TRBD2. The ends lost 7 bases at V and 4 bases at J; junction bases unmatched: 2. The CDR3 is 13 residues long. Germline V CDR1 and CDR2: MNHEY, SVGEGT. CDR3 DNA sequence: TGTGCCAGCACCGGACTAGCGGGAGAGACCCAGTACTTC. Residues: CASTGLAGETQYF.

This clonotype was seen repeatedly, ten times or more. The chain uses TRBV29-1 and TRBJ1-2; TRBD1 matches 7 bases. The CDR3 is made up of 16 amino acids. The germline V gene encodes CDR1 SQVTM and CDR2 ANQGSEA. Trimming took 1 base from V and 4 from J; bases not matched to a gene: 12. The DNA of the CDR3 is TGCAGCGTTGAAGGAGTGGGCAGGGGGGGATCCTATGGCTACACCTTC. This translates into CSVEGVGRGGSYGYTF.

This clonotype was seen many times. The chain's CDR3 is CASRGQLHTEAFF. In nucleotides, the CDR3 is TGTGCCAGCAGAGGTCAGCTGCACACTGAAGCTTTCTTT. The rearrangement uses TRBV7-2 and TRBJ1-1; no definite D call. The ends were cut back, 6 bases at V and 3 bases at J, with 11 bases in the middle. The CDR3 consists of 13 residues. Germline CDR1 reads SGHTA; CDR2 reads FQGNSA.

The rearrangement links TRBV29-1 to TRBJ2-1; D may be TRBD2 (6 bases). CDR3 length: 16 residues. The germline V and J ends were trimmed by 0 bases and 4 bases, with 16 bases remaining between them. Germline V lookup: CDR1 SQVTM, CDR2 ANQGSEA. This CDR3 reads CSVEDQEGLRYNEQFF. CDR3 bases: TGCAGCGTTGAAGATCAGGAGGGGCTAAGGTACAATGAGCAGTTCTTC.

In this sample, this clonotype turned up many times. J is TRBJ1-2 and V is TRBV2; no clear D gene. The length of the CDR3 is 15 residues. Trimming pared 1 base from V and 4 bases from J, leaving 13 bases between. CDR1 and CDR2 (germline): SNHLY, FYNNEI. DNA of the CDR3: TGTGCCAGCAGTGAAGGTTCGCAGGCGGGCTATGGCTACACCTTC. It is translated as CASSEGSQAGYGYTF.

This clonotype was recorded many times. The chain recombines TRBV7-9 with TRBJ2-3; 8 bases map to TRBD1. Germline V gene lookup returns CDR1 SEHNR and CDR2 FQNEAQ (reference sequence). CDR3 length: 15 residues. With V trimmed by 5 bases and J by 2 bases, 6 bases remained unmatched. The CDR3 spells CASSPRDRHTDTQYF. The CDR3 DNA follows: TGTGCCAGCAGCCCGCGGGACAGGCACACAGATACGCAGTATTTT. The whole variable domain, filled in from reference TRBV7-9 and TRBJ2-3, reads DTGVSQNPRHKITKRGQNVTFRCDPISEHNRLYWYRQTLGQGPEFLTYFQNEAQLEKSRLLSDRFSAERPKGSFSTLEIQRTEQGDSAMYLCASSPRDRHTDTQYFGPGTRLTVL.

This clonotype was counted a few times. V is TRBV27 and J is TRBJ1-5; possible D gene TRBD1, 5 bases. This CDR3 has 12 residues. The germline V gene encodes CDR1 MNHEY and CDR2 SMNVEV (reference sequence). With 10 bases removed from V and 1 base from J, the gap between germline ends came to 8 bases. CDR3 residues: CATKGSNQPQHF. CDR3 nucleotides: TGTGCCACCAAGGGGAGCAATCAGCCCCAGCATTTT.

This clonotype was counted ten times or more. The J gene is TRBJ1-2, the V gene TRBV7-9; tentative D call: TRBD1 (5 bases). CDR3 size: 14 residues. Germline CDR1 and CDR2: SEHNR and FQNEAQ (reference sequence). Between the trimmed V and J ends, which lost 2 bases and 6 bases, there was a span of 13 bases. For the CDR3, the DNA is TGTGCCAGCAGCTTACGAGCAGGGATGAATGGCTACACCTTC. Encoded protein: CASSLRAGMNGYTF.